The clone carrying this T cell receptor (beta chain) was recorded a few times. Its specificity is not known. These data originate in a study of beta chain features in type 1 diabetes. The study's findings and limits: HLA effects on TCRB rearrangement stayed unresolved here. Patients with Type 1 diabetes showed moderately but significantly shorter TCRB CDR3s in all four CD4+ subsets.

Germline CDR1 reads LNHDA; CDR2 reads SQIVND (reference sequence). Trimming took 9 bases from V and 1 from J, leaving 15 bases between them. This CDR3 contains 14 residues. Every bit of the isolated RNA underwent reverse transcription, so sequencing read expressed TCRB transcripts. Some clones are missing from TCRdb's copy, which holds only in-frame ones; the method was immunoSEQ multiplex PCR. The repertoire holds hundreds of thousands of clones, with around an eighth as singletons. CD45RO/CCR7/CD25/CD127/CD95/CD27 staining was used to isolate CD4+ naive, central memory, regulatory and stem cell-like memory cells by sorting.

This clonotype was obtained from a man between 18 and 35 years old with type 1 diabetes. The specimen sequenced was naive CD4+ T cells from blood. The genes are TRBV19 and TRBJ1-1, with D unclear. CDR3 DNA: TGTGCCAGCACTCTAATTCCGGAGAACACTGAAGCTTTCTTT. It yields the protein CASTLIPENTEAFF.